This T cell receptor (beta chain) was identified in a study of blood T cell repertoires in COVID-19. TCRdb keeps only in-frame clones here, not all; method: immunoSEQ multiplex PCR. The sample has hundreds of thousands of clones, nearly 90% seen once; the top ten hold around 0.97%. Those enrolled in Seattle joined during active infection and were followed longitudinally afterward. The TCR sequence derives from a woman in her thirties or forties with COVID-19, enrolled during active disease. Source material: peripheral blood.

The CDR3 is CASSLDGQGNNSPLHF. CDR3 in DNA: TGCGCCAGCAGCTTGGATGGACAGGGCAATAATTCACCCCTCCACTTT. The chain joins TRBV5-1 to TRBJ1-6; 8 nucleotides match TRBD1. V gave up 0 bases and J gave up 5 bases; unmatched junction bases: 4. The CDR3 extends over 16 amino acids. Germline loops: CDR1 SGHRS, CDR2 YFSETQ.